The present entry profiles one TCR beta chain with its context. The same CDR3 can be traced to other DNA sequences in this sample. Germline assignment: CDR1 SGHTA and CDR2 FQGNSA. Trimming pared 5 bases from V and 2 bases from J, leaving 10 bases between. The CDR3 is 13 amino acids. The entry originates in a study of PD-1 blockade in classical Hodgkin lymphoma. Stated time point: cycle 4 day 1 (C4D1), after six to seven weeks of nivolumab. The patients all showed relapse after autologous stem cell transplantation, while their brentuximab vedotin exposure varied. The method was immunoSEQ multiplex PCR; TCRdb's version includes in-frame clones alone and lacks a portion of them. The table has 35,000 to 50,000 clones, 55% to 70% seen once.

The sequence came from a human donor with classical Hodgkin lymphoma. Sample: peripheral blood mononuclear cells (PBMCs), taken before the fourth cycle of nivolumab. This chain connects TRBV7-2 to TRBJ2-7; D is uncertain. CDR3 DNA sequence: TGTGCCAGCAGCCTCGAATACACCTACGAGCAGTACTTC. Protein product: CASSLEYTYEQYF.